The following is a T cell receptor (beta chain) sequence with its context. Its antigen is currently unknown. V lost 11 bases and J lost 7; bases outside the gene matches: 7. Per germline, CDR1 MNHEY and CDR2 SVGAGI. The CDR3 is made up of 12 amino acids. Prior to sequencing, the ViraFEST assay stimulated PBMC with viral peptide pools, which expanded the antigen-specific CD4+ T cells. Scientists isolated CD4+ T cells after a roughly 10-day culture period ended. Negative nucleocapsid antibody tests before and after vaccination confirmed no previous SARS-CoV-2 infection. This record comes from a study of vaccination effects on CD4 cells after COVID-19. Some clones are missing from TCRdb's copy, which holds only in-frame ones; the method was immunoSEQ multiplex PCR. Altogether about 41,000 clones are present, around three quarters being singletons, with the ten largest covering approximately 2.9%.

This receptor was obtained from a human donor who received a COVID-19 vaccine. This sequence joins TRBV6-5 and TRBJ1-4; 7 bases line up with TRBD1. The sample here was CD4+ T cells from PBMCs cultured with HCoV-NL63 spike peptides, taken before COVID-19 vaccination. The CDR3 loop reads CAVSAGGEKLFF. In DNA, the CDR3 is TGTGCCGTTTCGGCAGGGGGTGAAAAACTGTTTTTT.